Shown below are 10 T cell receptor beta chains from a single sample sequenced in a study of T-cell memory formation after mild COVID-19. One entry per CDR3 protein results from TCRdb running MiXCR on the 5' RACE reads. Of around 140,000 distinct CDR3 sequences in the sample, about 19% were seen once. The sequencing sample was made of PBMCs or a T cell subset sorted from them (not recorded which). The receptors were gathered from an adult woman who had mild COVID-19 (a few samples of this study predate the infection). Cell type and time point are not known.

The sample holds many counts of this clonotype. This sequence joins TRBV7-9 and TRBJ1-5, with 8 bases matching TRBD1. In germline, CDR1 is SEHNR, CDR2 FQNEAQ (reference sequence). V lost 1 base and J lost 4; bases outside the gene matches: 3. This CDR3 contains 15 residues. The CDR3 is CASSLGRGQNQPQHF. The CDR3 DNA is TGTGCCAGCAGCTTAGGCAGGGGGCAAAATCAGCCCCAGCATTTT.

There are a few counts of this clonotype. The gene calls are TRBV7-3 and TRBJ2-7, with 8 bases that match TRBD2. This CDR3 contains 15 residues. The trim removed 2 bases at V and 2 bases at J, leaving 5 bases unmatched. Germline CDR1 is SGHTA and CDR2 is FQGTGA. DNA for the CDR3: TGTGCCAGCAGCTTAGGCCCGGGGGGGCCCTACGAGCAGTACTTC. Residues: CASSLGPGGPYEQYF.

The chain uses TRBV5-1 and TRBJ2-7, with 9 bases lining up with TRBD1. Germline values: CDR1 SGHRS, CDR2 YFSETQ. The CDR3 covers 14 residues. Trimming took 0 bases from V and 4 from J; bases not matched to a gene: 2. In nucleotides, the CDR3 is TGCGCCAGCAGCTTGGAGGACAGGGGATACGAGCAGTACTTC. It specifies CASSLEDRGYEQYF.

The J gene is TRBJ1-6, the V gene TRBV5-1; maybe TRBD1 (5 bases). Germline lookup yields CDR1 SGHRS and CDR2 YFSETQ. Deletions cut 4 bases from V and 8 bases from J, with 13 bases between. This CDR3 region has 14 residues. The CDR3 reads CASSLGDPYSPLHF. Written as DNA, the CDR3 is TGCGCCAGCAGCCTGGGGGACCCTTATTCACCCCTCCACTTT.

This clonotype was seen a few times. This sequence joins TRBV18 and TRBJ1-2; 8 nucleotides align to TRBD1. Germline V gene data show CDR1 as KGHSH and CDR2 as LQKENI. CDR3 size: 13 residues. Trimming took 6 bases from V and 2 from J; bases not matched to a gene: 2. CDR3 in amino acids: CASSQGANYGYTF. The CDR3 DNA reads TGTGCCAGCTCCCAGGGGGCGAACTATGGCTACACCTTC. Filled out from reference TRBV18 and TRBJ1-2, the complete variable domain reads NAGVMQNPRHLVRRRGQEARLRCSPMKGHSHVYWYRQLPEEGLKFMVYLQKENIIDESGMPKERFSAEFPKEGPSILRIQQVVRGDSAAYFCASSQGANYGYTFGSGTRLTVV.

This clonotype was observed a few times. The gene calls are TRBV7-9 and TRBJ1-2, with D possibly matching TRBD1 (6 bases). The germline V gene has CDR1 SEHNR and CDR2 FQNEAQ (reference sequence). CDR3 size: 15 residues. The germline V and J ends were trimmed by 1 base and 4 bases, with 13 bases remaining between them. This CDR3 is CASSLGTGSFYGYTF. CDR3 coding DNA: TGTGCCAGCAGCTTAGGTACAGGGTCTTTCTATGGCTACACCTTC.

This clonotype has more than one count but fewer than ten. The CDR3 DNA sequence: TGCGCCAGCTACAGGGGATCTAGCACAGATACGCAGTATTTT. It is translated as CASYRGSSTDTQYF. The rearrangement joins TRBV5-1 to TRBJ2-3; TRBD1 agrees at 7 bases. J gave up 0 bases and V 7 bases, and 5 bases lay outside the gene matches. Germline-derived CDR1 and CDR2 are SGHRS and YFSETQ. The CDR3 sequence is 14 residues long.

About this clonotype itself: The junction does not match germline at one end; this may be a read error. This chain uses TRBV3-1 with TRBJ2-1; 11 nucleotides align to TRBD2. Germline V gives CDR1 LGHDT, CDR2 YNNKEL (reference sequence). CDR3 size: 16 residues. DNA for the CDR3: TGTGACAGCAGCCAACTTAGCGGGAGGGGGTACAATGAGCAGTTCTTC. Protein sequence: CDSSQLSGRGYNEQFF.

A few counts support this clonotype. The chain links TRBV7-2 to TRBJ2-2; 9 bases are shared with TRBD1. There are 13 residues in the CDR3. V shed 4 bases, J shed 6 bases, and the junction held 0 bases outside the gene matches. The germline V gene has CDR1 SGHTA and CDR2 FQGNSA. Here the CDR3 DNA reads TGTGCCAGCAGCTGGACAGGGGCCGGGGAGCTGTTTTTT. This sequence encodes CASSWTGAGELFF. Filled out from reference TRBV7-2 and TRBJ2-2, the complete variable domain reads GAGVSQSPSNKVTEKGKDVELRCDPISGHTALYWYRQSLGQGLEFLIYFQGNSAPDKSGLPSDRFSAERTGGSVSTLTIQRTQQEDSAVYLCASSWTGAGELFFGEGSRLTVL.

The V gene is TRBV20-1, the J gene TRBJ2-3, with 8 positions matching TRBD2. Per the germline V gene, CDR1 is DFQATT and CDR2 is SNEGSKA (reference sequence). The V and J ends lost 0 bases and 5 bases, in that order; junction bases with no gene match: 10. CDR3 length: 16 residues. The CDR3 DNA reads TGCAGTGCTAGAGATATCCAGCGGGAGCATCAAGATACGCAGTATTTT. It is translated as CSARDIQREHQDTQYF.